This T cell receptor (beta chain) originates from a study of cytomegalovirus exposure and HLA in healthy donors. The PCR used 60 Vbeta and 13 Jbeta primers. Data came from immunoSEQ multiplex PCR; TCRdb stores just in-frame clones and leaves some out. The table includes about 120,000 clones, about 86% detected once. Germline V gene lookup returns CDR1 ENHRY and CDR2 SYGVKD. This CDR3 has 14 amino acids. V shed 5 bases and J 6 bases; nucleotides not matched to a gene: 8. This clonotype was sampled from a man aged 35 to 55 in good health and CMV-seronegative. J is TRBJ2-7 and V is TRBV10-3; 9 bases align to TRBD1. The sample taken for sequencing was PBMCs. The CDR3 here is CAISSRQGESEQYF. The DNA for the CDR3 is TGTGCCATCAGTTCCCGACAGGGGGAGAGCGAGCAGTACTTC.